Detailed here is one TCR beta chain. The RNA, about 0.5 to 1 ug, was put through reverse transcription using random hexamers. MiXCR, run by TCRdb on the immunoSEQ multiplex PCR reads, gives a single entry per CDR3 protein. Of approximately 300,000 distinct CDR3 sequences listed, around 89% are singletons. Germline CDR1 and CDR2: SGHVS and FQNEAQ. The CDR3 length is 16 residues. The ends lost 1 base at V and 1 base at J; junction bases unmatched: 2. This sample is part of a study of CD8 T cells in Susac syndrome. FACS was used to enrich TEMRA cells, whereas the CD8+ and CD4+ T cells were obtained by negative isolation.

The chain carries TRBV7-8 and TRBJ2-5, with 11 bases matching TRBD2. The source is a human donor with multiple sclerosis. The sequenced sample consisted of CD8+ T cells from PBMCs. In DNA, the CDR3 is TGTGCCAGCAGCTTAGACACTAGCGGGGGCCAAGAGACCCAGTACTTC. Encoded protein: CASSLDTSGGQETQYF.